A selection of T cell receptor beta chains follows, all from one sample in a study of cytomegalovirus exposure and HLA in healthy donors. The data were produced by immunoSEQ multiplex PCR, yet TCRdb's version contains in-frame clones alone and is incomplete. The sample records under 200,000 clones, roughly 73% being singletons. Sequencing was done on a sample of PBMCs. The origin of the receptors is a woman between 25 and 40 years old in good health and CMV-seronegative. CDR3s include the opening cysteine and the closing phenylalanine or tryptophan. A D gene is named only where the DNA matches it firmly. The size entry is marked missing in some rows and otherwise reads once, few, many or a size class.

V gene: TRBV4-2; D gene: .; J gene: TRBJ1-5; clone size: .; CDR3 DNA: TGTGCCAGCAGCCAAGGTTGGACAGTGGGTGAGCCCCAGCATTTT; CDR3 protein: CASSQGWTVGEPQHF
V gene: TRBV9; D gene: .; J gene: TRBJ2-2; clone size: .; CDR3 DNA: TGTGCCAGCAGCCCTCAAGGTGGGGGGGGCCTGCCCGGGGAGCTGTTTTTT; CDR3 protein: CASSPQGGGGLPGELFF
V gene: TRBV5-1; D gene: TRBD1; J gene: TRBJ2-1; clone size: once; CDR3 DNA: TGCGCCAGCAGCCCGGGACAGGGGGTTAATGAGCAGTTCTTC; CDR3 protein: CASSPGQGVNEQFF
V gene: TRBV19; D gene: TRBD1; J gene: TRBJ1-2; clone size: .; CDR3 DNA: TGTGCCAGTAGTATTCGAAGAGGGGCGGGACAGAGCTATGGCTACACCTTC; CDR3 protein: CASSIRRGAGQSYGYTF
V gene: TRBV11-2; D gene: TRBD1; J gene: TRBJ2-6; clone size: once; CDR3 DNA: TGTGCCAGCAGCCCAGGACAGGGCCGACTAAGGACTGGGGCCAACGTCCTGACTTTC; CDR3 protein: CASSPGQGRLRTGANVLTF
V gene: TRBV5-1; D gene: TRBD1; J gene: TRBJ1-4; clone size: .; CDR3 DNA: TGCGCCAGCAGCCCGGGACAGGGGAATGAAAAACTGTTTTTT; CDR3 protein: CASSPGQGNEKLFF
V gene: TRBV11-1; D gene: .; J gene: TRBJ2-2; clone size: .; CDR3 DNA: TGTGCCAGCAGCTTAGGGCTTTCGGAGGGGCTCGACGGGGAGCTGTTTTTT; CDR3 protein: CASSLGLSEGLDGELFF
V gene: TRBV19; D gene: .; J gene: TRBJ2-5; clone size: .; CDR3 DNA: TGTGCCAGTAGTACTTCCGGGAGCCAAAAAGAGACCCAGTACTTC; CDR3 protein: CASSTSGSQKETQYF
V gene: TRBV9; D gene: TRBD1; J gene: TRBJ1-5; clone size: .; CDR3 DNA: TGTGCCATCAGCGCCGGGACAGGGAAGCAAAATCAGCCCCAGCATTTT; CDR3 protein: CAISAGTGKQNQPQHF
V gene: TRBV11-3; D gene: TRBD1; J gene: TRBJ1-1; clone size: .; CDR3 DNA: TGTGCCAGCAGCATAGGGATTGGGACAGGAAGGAACACTGAAGCTTTCTTT; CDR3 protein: CASSIGIGTGRNTEAFF
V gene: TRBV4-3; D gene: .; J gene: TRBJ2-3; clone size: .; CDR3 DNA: TGCGCCAGCAGCCAACCTCATAGATACACAGATACGCAGTATTTT; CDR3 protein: CASSQPHRYTDTQYF
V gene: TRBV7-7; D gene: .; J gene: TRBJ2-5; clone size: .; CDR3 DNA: TGTGCTAGCAGCTTAAGCCACCAAAAAGAGACCCAGTACTTC; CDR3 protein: CASSLSHQKETQYF
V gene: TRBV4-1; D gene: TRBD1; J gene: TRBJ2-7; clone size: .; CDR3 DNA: TGCGCCAGCAGCCAAGGATCCAACAGGGGGCTCGACGAGCAGTACTTC; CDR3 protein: CASSQGSNRGLDEQYF
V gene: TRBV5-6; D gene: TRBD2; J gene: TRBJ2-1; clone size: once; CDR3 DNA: TGTGCCAGCAGCTTGGGACTAGCTAACAATGAGCAGTTCTTC; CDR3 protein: CASSLGLANNEQFF
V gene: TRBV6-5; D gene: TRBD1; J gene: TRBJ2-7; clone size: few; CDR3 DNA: TGTGCCAGCAGTTACTTGGGACAGGGCTACGAGCAGTACTTC; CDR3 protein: CASSYLGQGYEQYF
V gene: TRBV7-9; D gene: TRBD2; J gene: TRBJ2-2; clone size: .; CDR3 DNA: TGTGCCAGCAGCTCCAGGACTAGCGGGACCGGGGAGCTGTTTTTT; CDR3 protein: CASSSRTSGTGELFF
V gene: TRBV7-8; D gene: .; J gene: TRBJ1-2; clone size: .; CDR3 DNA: TGTGCCAGCAGCTTCGGCCGCCGGTCCTCTCGGGGGACCTATGGCTACACCTTC; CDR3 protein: CASSFGRRSSRGTYGYTF
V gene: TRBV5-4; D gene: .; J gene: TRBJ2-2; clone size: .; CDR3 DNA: TGTGCCAGCAGCCGCGAGGGGGGGACGAACACCGGGGAGCTGTTTTTT; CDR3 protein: CASSREGGTNTGELFF
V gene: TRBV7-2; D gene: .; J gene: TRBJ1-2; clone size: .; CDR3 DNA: TGTGCCAGCAGTTATAAGGGGCAGGGTCCTAACTATGGCTACACCTTC; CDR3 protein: CASSYKGQGPNYGYTF
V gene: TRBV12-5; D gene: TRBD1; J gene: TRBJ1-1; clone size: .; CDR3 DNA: TGTGCTAGTGGTTCTCGGACAGGGTCGACCCCTGAAGCTTTCTTT; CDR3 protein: CASGSRTGSTPEAFF
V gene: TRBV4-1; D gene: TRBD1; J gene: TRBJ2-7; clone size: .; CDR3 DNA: TGCGCCAGCAGCCAAGTCAAAGGGGGCCACGAGCAGTACTTC; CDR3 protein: CASSQVKGGHEQYF
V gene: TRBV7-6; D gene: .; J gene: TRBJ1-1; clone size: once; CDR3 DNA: TGTGCCAGCATCCCCCTACAGGAGATGGACCAGAACACTGAAGCTTTCTTT; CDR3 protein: CASIPLQEMDQNTEAFF
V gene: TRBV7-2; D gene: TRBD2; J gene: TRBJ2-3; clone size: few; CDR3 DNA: TGTGCCAGCAGCTTTAGCGGGGGGGCCGGATCGGATACGCAGTATTTT; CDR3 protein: CASSFSGGAGSDTQYF
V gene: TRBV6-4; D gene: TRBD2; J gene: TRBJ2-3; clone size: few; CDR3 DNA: TGTGCCAGCAGTGAAACTAGCGGGGGGGCAGATACGCAGTATTTT; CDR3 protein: CASSETSGGADTQYF
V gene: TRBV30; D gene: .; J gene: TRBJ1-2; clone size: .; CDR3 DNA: TGTGCCTGGGTGGAAGTGTCGGGGGGGCGCCCCTATGGCTACACCTTC; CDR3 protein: CAWVEVSGGRPYGYTF
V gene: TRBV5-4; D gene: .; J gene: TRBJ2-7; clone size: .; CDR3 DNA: TGTGCCAGCAGCCCACCGGGCAGGGGAGCCTACGAGCAGTACTTC; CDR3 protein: CASSPPGRGAYEQYF
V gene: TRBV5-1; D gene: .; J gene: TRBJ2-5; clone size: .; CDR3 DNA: TGCGCCAGCAGCTTGACTACCGAGACCCAGTACTTC; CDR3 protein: CASSLTTETQYF
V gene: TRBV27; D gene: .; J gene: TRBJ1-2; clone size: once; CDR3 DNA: TGTGCCAGCAGTTTCGGGAGTCGCTATGGCTACACCTTC; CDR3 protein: CASSFGSRYGYTF
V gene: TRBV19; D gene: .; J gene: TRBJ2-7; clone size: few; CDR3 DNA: TGTGCCAGTAGTAACGGGGGTAGGGACGAGCAGTACTTC; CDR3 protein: CASSNGGRDEQYF
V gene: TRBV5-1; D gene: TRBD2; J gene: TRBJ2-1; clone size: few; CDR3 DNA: TGCGCCAGCAGCTTGGTTGCGCGGGAGGGCGTTCTATCCTACAATGAGCAGTTCTTC; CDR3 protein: CASSLVAREGVLSYNEQFF
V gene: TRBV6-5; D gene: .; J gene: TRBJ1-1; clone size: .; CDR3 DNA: TGTGCCAGCAGTTACTCGTCGTTGAACACTGAAGCTTTCTTT; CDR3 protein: CASSYSSLNTEAFF
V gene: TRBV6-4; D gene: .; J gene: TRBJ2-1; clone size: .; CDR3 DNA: TGTGCCAGCAGTGACTCGCTGGGAGACCATGAGCAGTTCTTC; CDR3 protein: CASSDSLGDHEQFF
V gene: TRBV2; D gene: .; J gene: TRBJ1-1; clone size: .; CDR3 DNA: TGTGCCAGCAGTGTACAGCTGAACACTGAAGCTTTCTTT; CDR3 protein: CASSVQLNTEAFF
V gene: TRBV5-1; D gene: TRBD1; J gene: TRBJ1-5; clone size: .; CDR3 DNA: TGCGCCAGCAGCTTGGGGGACAGGAATAGCAATCAGCCCCAGCATTTT; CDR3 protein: CASSLGDRNSNQPQHF
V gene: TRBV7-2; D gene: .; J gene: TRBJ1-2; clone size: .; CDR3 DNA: TGTGCCAGCAGCCCCAGACCGAGGGAATATGGCTACACCTTC; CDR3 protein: CASSPRPREYGYTF
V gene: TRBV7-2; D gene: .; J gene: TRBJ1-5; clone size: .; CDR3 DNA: TGTGCCAGCAGCTTCGGAAGGGGGTTCGGCCAGCCCCAGCATTTT; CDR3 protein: CASSFGRGFGQPQHF
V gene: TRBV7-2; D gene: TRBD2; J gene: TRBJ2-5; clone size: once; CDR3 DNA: TGTGCCAGCAGGCAGGGACTAGCGGAACAAGAGACCCAGTACTTC; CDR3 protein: CASRQGLAEQETQYF
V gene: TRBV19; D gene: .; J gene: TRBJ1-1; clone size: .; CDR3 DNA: TGTGCCAGTCACCCGTGGGAGGAACCTGAAGCTTTCTTT; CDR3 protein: CASHPWEEPEAFF
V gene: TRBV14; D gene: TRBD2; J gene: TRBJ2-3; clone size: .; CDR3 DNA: TGTGCCAGCAGCCCCCTCGCGGGGGGCACAGATACGCAGTATTTT; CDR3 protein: CASSPLAGGTDTQYF
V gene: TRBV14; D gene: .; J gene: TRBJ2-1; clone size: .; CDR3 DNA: TGTGCCAGCAGCCAAAGCAGGGGCGGGGAGCAGTTCTTC; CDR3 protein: CASSQSRGGEQFF
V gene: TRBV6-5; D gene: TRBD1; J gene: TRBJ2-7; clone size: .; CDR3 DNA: TGTGCCAGCAGTTACTCTAGGACAGGGAACTACGAGCAGTACTTC; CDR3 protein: CASSYSRTGNYEQYF
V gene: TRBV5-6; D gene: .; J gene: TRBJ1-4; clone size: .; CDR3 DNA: TGTGCCAGCAGCTCATTTACAGGTTCCCCAACTAATGAAAAACTGTTTTTT; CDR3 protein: CASSSFTGSPTNEKLFF
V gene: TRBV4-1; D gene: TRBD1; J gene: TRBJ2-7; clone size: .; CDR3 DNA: TGCGCCAGCAGCCGCAAACCTACAGGGGGCTCCCCCTACGAGCAGTACTTC; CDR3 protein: CASSRKPTGGSPYEQYF